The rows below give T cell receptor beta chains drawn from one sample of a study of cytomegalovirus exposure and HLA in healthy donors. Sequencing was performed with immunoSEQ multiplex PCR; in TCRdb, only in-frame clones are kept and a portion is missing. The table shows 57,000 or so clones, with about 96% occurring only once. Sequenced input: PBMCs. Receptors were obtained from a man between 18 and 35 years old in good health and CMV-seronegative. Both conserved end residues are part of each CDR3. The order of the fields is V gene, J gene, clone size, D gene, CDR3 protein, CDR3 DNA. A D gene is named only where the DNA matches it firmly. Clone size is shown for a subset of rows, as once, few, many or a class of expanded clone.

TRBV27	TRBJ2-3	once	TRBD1	CASTRRDRGSDTQYF	TGTGCCAGCACCCGACGGGACAGGGGTTCAGATACGCAGTATTTT
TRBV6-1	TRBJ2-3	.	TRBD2	CASSEAGSGTSDTQYF	TGTGCCAGCAGTGAAGCCGGTAGCGGGACCTCGGATACGCAGTATTTT
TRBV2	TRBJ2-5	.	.	CASSDTRGLQETQYF	TGTGCCAGCAGTGACACGAGAGGACTACAAGAGACCCAGTACTTC
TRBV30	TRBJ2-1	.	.	CAWSSQAEQFF	TGTGCCTGGAGTAGCCAGGCTGAGCAGTTCTTC
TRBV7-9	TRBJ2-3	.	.	CASSFLARADTQYF	TGTGCCAGCAGCTTTTTAGCGAGGGCAGATACGCAGTATTTT
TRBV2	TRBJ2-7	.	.	CASIEGVGPSYEQYF	TGTGCCAGCATCGAGGGGGTGGGGCCTTCCTACGAGCAGTACTTC
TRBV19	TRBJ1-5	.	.	CASSIGGLHNQPQHF	TGTGCCAGTAGTATAGGGGGACTTCACAATCAGCCCCAGCATTTT
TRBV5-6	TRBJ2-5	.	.	CASSATDSQAYQETQYF	TGTGCCAGCAGCGCGACGGACAGTCAAGCGTACCAAGAGACCCAGTACTTC
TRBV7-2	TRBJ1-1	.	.	CASSVQGNTEAFF	TGTGCCAGCAGCGTACAGGGTAACACTGAAGCTTTCTTT
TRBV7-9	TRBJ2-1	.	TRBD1	CASSPRTGYNEQFF	TGTGCCAGCAGCCCCCGGACAGGATACAATGAGCAGTTCTTC
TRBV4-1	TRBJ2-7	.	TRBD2	CASSLAGGSAYEQYF	TGCGCCAGCAGTCTAGCGGGAGGGTCGGCCTACGAGCAGTACTTC
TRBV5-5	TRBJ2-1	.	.	CASCQLALINEQFF	TGTGCCAGCTGTCAACTAGCACTAATCAATGAGCAGTTCTTC
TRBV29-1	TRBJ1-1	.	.	CSVVGATEAFF	TGCAGCGTTGTTGGGGCAACTGAAGCTTTCTTT
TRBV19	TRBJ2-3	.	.	CASREVLSTDTQYF	TGTGCCAGTAGGGAGGTGCTTTCCACAGATACGCAGTATTTT